This T cell receptor (beta chain) was documented in a study of T cells in Graves' hyperthyroidism and ophthalmopathy (dated by TCRdb to about 2019). Context from the whole study: Peripheral blood was sampled at the time of initial diagnosis, prior to any treatment. TCR V-J signatures able to tell the groups apart were searched for in a discovery cohort of some 100 patients, of whom about 40 had Graves' ophthalmopathy and about 60 had stable Graves' hyperthyroidism. An independent validation cohort of around 19 hyperthyroidism patients and about 16 patients who later progressed to ophthalmopathy tested prospective prediction of ophthalmopathy. For training and testing, the roughly 97 patients in the discovery cohort were randomly divided in a 7:3 ratio. In about 6 Graves' hyperthyroidism patients, the study also compared T-cell repertoires from thyroid tissue with T-cell repertoires from blood. Once sampling was done, hyperthyroidism patients were given methimazole at a starting dose of 30 mg daily, whereas ophthalmopathy patients were given high-dose intravenous methylprednisolone. TCR Vbeta CDR3 sequencing of 135 peripheral blood samples (roughly 41 ophthalmopathy, about 80 hyperthyroidism and roughly 17 progressor patients) is reported in the paper. Points the paper makes about the study in general: Ophthalmopathy was separated from stable hyperthyroidism by a 13 V-J signature model, with 85% to 90% sensitivity and around 81% specificity obtained in cross-validation and 80%/75% obtained in testing. Most expanded thyroid clonotypes (frequency above 0.001) were also detected in blood, suggesting blood repertoires may reflect thyroid immune responses. In validation, the model predicted progression to ophthalmopathy with approximately 71% sensitivity and less than 80% specificity, a median of approximately 6.7 months before onset. Sample size was not statistically predetermined, and blinding of investigators to group allocation was not performed.

There are 15 amino acids in the CDR3, from cysteine to phenylalanine inclusive. CDR3 DNA only is kept here, 45 bases in frame from base 1. Taken from the germline V gene, the CDR1 and CDR2 loops are MGHRA and YSYEKL. Between the V and J ends, shortened by 2 bases and 0 bases respectively, the junction contains 8 bases. This clonotype was seen repeatedly, ten times or more. The antigen it binds to is not known. The input lacks base qualities; no much larger clone sits a single base away. Ophthalmopathy patients had moderately to severely active disease, Clinical Activity Score of at least 3, NOSPECS grade of at least 4, and duration under 3 months. The study excluded patients with uncontrolled infections, other autoimmune diseases, pregnancy or lactation. Diagnoses were established on the basis of clinical symptoms, serum thyroxine and TRAb, thyroid ultrasound, and orbital computed tomography. PBMCs were separated from approximately 9.9 ml of fresh peripheral blood using Ficoll-Paque density gradient centrifugation. Total RNA was extracted with Trizol reagent, and quality was checked on an Agilent 2100 Bioanalyzer.

Amplification of TCR beta CDR3 regions was carried out from RNA transcripts. The first round of RT-PCR for the TCR CDR3 was performed with the HTBI primer set and the Qiagen OneStep RT-PCR kit. The libraries were constructed in a second round of multiplex PCR and then size-selected and purified. Paired-end sequencing of the libraries was performed with 100 bp reads on an Illumina HiSeq2000. In the authors' own workflow: SOAPnuke was used to process the raw data, removing reads that contained adapters or uncalled bases, had a mean Phred below 15, or lacked an exact match to the constant primer or identifier. COPE v1.2.5 was used to merge high-quality paired reads, and clonotypes were defined as unique nucleotide sequences. Clonotypes were aligned to IMGT TRBV, TRBD and TRBJ reference segments using MiTCR v1.1. Analysis was restricted to V-J combinations with a frequency above 0.0001, which covered roughly 99% of repertoires. A TCS score was defined as the ratio of F50 (clonal expansion) to E x V (chaos), with BLOSUM62-based TCRdist applied between CDR3 peptides within each V-J. Welch's t-statistics and random forest reduced roughly 540 V-J features to 10 to 15, which were used in a naive Bayes classifier (R e1071). The public reads were quality trimmed at Q25 with fastp and then assembled into clones with MiXCR by TCRdb, keeping productive beta chains. Rows merge per CDR3 protein into single entries with the most common DNA and genes. The V and J calls here are based on TCRdb, not the publication. In all, the sample holds 400,000 or so distinct CDR3 sequences, and approximately 14% of those were seen once. The ten largest make up around 20% of the sample.

This chain joins TRBV4-1 to TRBJ2-1; the D gene lacks a confident call. Sequenced input: blood. The TCR was taken from a woman in her twenties or thirties with Graves' ophthalmopathy. The nucleotides read TGCGCCAGCAGCCAACCACGCGGCTCCTACAATGAGCAGTTCTTC. This yields the protein CASSQPRGSYNEQFF.